These T cell receptor beta chains were read from a single sample in a study of cytomegalovirus exposure and HLA in healthy donors. Using immunoSEQ multiplex PCR, the repertoire was profiled, and TCRdb retains in-frame clones only, with some absent. The data contain about 140,000 clones, around 80% of them singletons. The sample was PBMCs. These receptors originate from a woman aged 40 to 50 in good health and CMV-seronegative. Each CDR3 is given with its conserved first and last residue. The order of the fields is V gene, J gene, clone size, D gene, CDR3 DNA, CDR3 protein. The D gene is left open where the match is weak. Size tells how often a clone was seen (once, few, many) or the class of an expanded clone, and some rows leave it out.

>TRBV5-5|TRBJ1-5|.|TRBD1
TGTGCCAGCAGCCCTAGGTCTGGTGGACAGGTGATCAATCAGCCCCAGCATTTT
CASSPRSGGQVINQPQHF
>TRBV15|TRBJ1-3|.|.
TGTGCCACCAGCAGAGATTCAGGGGTCTCTGGAAACACCATATATTTT
CATSRDSGVSGNTIYF
>TRBV18|TRBJ2-1|.|TRBD1
TGTGCCAGCTCACCATTTGCAGGGGGCGGGTACAATGAGCAGTTCTTC
CASSPFAGGGYNEQFF
>TRBV6-1|TRBJ2-3|.|TRBD1
TGTGCCAGCGGACAGGGAGTTATAGTTCGGGGTACGCAGTATTTT
CASGQGVIVRGTQYF
>TRBV25-1|TRBJ1-4|.|TRBD1
TGTGCCAGGCCCGGGACAGCTAATGAAAAACTGTTTTTT
CARPGTANEKLFF
>TRBV29-1|TRBJ2-3|few|TRBD1
TGCAGCTCCGGACAGGGCCTTAGCACAGATACGCAGTATTTT
CSSGQGLSTDTQYF
>TRBV6-1|TRBJ2-7|once|.
TGTGCCAGCAGTGGCAGGAACAAGGCATACGAGCAGTACTTC
CASSGRNKAYEQYF
>TRBV4-1|TRBJ2-1|.|.
TGCGCCAGCAGCCAAGATGAGGTGAGCTCCTACAATGAGCAGTTCTTC
CASSQDEVSSYNEQFF
>TRBV19|TRBJ2-6|.|TRBD1
TGTGCCAGTAGCTGGACAGGGGGAGCCTCTGGGGCCAACGTCCTGACTTTC
CASSWTGGASGANVLTF
>TRBV5-1|TRBJ2-7|.|TRBD2
TGCGCCAGCAGCTTGGTTGGGGGAGGGCCGAGCTCCTACGAGCAGTACTTC
CASSLVGGGPSSYEQYF
>TRBV29-1|TRBJ1-1|.|.
TGCAGCGTCACAACGTTTGTGACGGGTAACACTGAAGCTTTCTTT
CSVTTFVTGNTEAFF
>TRBV11-2|TRBJ2-1|.|TRBD2
TGTGCCAGCAGCTTAATGGGCGGGAGCTCCTACAATGAGCAGTTCTTC
CASSLMGGSSYNEQFF
>TRBV7-9|TRBJ2-3|.|TRBD2
TGTGCCAGCAGCCTACCGGCGGGAGGCACAGATACGCAGTATTTT
CASSLPAGGTDTQYF
>TRBV27|TRBJ1-1|.|.
TGTGCCAGCAGTTTGCCAGGGGTGAACACTGAAGCTTTCTTT
CASSLPGVNTEAFF
>TRBV5-6|TRBJ2-7|.|TRBD2
TGTGCCAGCAGCATTTGGACTAGCGGGAGTTCCTACGAGCAGTACTTC
CASSIWTSGSSYEQYF
>TRBV2|TRBJ2-2|.|.
TGTGCCAGCACTCGGGAAGACACCGGGGAGCTGTTTTTT
CASTREDTGELFF
>TRBV6-5|TRBJ1-1|.|TRBD1
TGTGCCAGCACCTCCTGGGGGGACAGCCTGAAGGAAGCTTTCTTT
CASTSWGDSLKEAFF
>TRBV9|TRBJ1-2|.|TRBD1
TGTGCCAGCAGCGGGACCGGGACAGGGATTAGCTACACCTTC
CASSGTGTGISYTF
>TRBV27|TRBJ2-1|.|.
TGTGCCAGCAGTTTATCTCGCGGTATGTGGGTTTTTGAGCAGTTCTTC
CASSLSRGMWVFEQFF
>TRBV6-1|TRBJ1-5|.|.
TGTGCCAGCAGTGGACAGCATAGCAATCAGCCCCAGCATTTT
CASSGQHSNQPQHF
>TRBV10-3|TRBJ2-1|.|TRBD2
TGTGCCATCAGAGAGCTCCCGAGCGGGAGTGGCAATGAGCAGTTCTTC
CAIRELPSGSGNEQFF
>TRBV5-8|TRBJ1-1|.|.
TGTGCCAGCAGCTCCGGGATATTCACTGAAGCTTTCTTT
CASSSGIFTEAFF
>TRBV15|TRBJ2-3|.|.
TGTGCCACCGGCAGTCTGATTAGTTCAGATACGCAGTATTTT
CATGSLISSDTQYF
>TRBV7-9|TRBJ2-1|few|TRBD2
TGTGCCAGCAGCCCGGGGGGGAGAGGGGGCTCCTACAATGAGCAGTTCTTC
CASSPGGRGGSYNEQFF
>TRBV5-6|TRBJ1-2|.|.
TGTGCCAGCAGCTTGGCCTTTACTACGCGACCCTATGGCTACACCTTC
CASSLAFTTRPYGYTF
>TRBV5-1|TRBJ2-3|.|.
TGCGCCAGCAGCTTGTCGTCAGGAAGCACAGATACGCAGTATTTT
CASSLSSGSTDTQYF
>TRBV5-1|TRBJ1-1|few|.
TGCGCCAGCAGCTTGATGGGCAGCTCGAACACTGAAGCTTTCTTT
CASSLMGSSNTEAFF
>TRBV28|TRBJ2-2|.|TRBD2
TGTGCCAGCATAAGGACTAGCGGCACCGGGGAGCTGTTTTTT
CASIRTSGTGELFF
>TRBV19|TRBJ2-1|.|TRBD1
TGTGCCAGTAGTACCCACAGGGGGTTGAGCAATGAGCAGTTCTTC
CASSTHRGLSNEQFF
>TRBV4-1|TRBJ2-3|once|.
TGCGCCAGCAGCCAAGGTACATCTAGCACAGATACGCAGTATTTT
CASSQGTSSTDTQYF
>TRBV18|TRBJ2-2|.|TRBD2
TGTGCCAGCTCCGCCTTGGGGACTAGCGTCGGAGGCACCGGGGAGCTGTTTTTT
CASSALGTSVGGTGELFF
>TRBV14|TRBJ2-5|.|.
TGTGCCAGCAGCCAAGGTGGAGGGGTGGTACGAGAGACCCAGTACTTC
CASSQGGGVVRETQYF
>TRBV6-1|TRBJ2-1|.|.
TGTGCCAGCAGTGAGGAGGGGTACTACGAGGCGCAGTTCTTC
CASSEEGYYEAQFF
>TRBV25-1|TRBJ2-7|.|TRBD2
TGTGCCAGCAGGGAGAGGGCGGGAGGCGAGCAGTACTTC
CASRERAGGEQYF
>TRBV19|TRBJ2-7|.|.
TGTGCCAGTAGTATATACAGCGGAAGCTCCTACGAGCAGTACTTC
CASSIYSGSSYEQYF
>TRBV18|TRBJ2-7|.|TRBD1
TGTGCCAGCTCGTCGGACAGGGGGGCCTACGAGCAGTACTTC
CASSSDRGAYEQYF
>TRBV28|TRBJ1-5|.|.
TGTGCCAGCAGCCTCGTCGGCACAGGCAGCAATCAGCCCCAGCATTTT
CASSLVGTGSNQPQHF
>TRBV18|TRBJ2-2|.|.
TGTGCCAGCTCACCACCCCTTTATGGGGAGCTGTTTTTT
CASSPPLYGELFF
>TRBV11-3|TRBJ2-7|.|.
TGTGCCAGCAGCCTAGGGGGGGGGTACGAGCAGTACTTC
CASSLGGGYEQYF
>TRBV28|TRBJ1-2|.|TRBD1
TGTGCCAGCAGTTTCAATACAGGGGGCCCCTATGGCTACACCTTC
CASSFNTGGPYGYTF
>TRBV30|TRBJ1-3|.|.
TGTGCCTGCACTACAGGAAACACCATATATTTT
CACTTGNTIYF